Listed below are T cell receptor beta chains from one sample, sequenced in a study of T cell responses to AZD1222 COVID-19 vaccine. The method was immunoSEQ multiplex PCR; TCRdb's version includes in-frame clones alone and lacks a portion of them. The sample consists of over 150,000 clones, roughly 90% of them appearing once. The input for sequencing was peripheral blood, taken on day 0 of AZD1222 vaccination. The receptors stem from an adult in good health. CDR3s include the opening cysteine and the closing phenylalanine or tryptophan. D genes are given only for firm matches. Size values are once, few and many counts, or a class for expanded clones, and some rows have none.

clone_size,v_call,j_call,d_call,cdr3_aa,cdr3_nt
-,TRBV3-1/TRBV3-2,TRBJ2-1,TRBD2,CASSSKGGGSNNEQFF,TGTGCCAGCAGCTCCAAGGGCGGGGGGTCTAACAATGAGCAGTTCTTC
-,TRBV7-9,TRBJ1-1,-,CASSLASGLNTEAFF,TGTGCCAGCAGCTTAGCGTCAGGGTTGAACACTGAAGCTTTCTTT
-,TRBV12-3/TRBV12-4,TRBJ1-2,TRBD1,CASRAGGQYGYTF,TGTGCCAGCAGAGCAGGGGGACAATATGGCTACACCTTC
-,TRBV28,TRBJ2-7,TRBD1,CASRGQGISEQYF,TGTGCCAGCCGGGGACAGGGGATCTCCGAGCAGTACTTC
once,TRBV7-2,TRBJ1-5,-,CASSLGVFAQPQHF,TGTGCCAGCAGCTTAGGGGTTTTCGCTCAGCCCCAGCATTTT
-,TRBV29-1,TRBJ1-2,-,CSVNFDGYTF,TGCAGCGTGAACTTTGATGGCTACACCTTC
-,TRBV3-1/TRBV3-2,TRBJ2-7,TRBD2,CASSQDCLADYEQYF,TGTGCCAGCAGCCAAGATTGTCTAGCGGACTACGAGCAGTACTTC
-,TRBV28,TRBJ2-2,TRBD1,CASSQDRGHTGELFF,TGTGCCAGCAGTCAGGACAGGGGGCACACCGGGGAGCTGTTTTTT
-,TRBV24-1,TRBJ2-3,TRBD2,CATSDQGLAERGQYF,TGTGCCACCAGTGATCAGGGACTAGCGGAACGGGGGCAGTATTTT
-,TRBV7-2,TRBJ2-1,TRBD2,CASSLAVAGGYNEQFF,TGTGCCAGCAGCTTAGCCGTAGCGGGGGGGTACAATGAGCAGTTCTTC
once,TRBV2,TRBJ1-2,TRBD1,CASRGQGRHVRGYTF,TGTGCCAGCAGGGGACAGGGCCGTCATGTTCGGGGCTACACCTTC
-,TRBV4-2,TRBJ2-2,-,CASSRAESQTGELFF,TGTGCCAGCAGCCGGGCCGAAAGTCAGACCGGGGAGCTGTTTTTT
-,TRBV25-1,TRBJ1-1,-,CASSEVNGGQAFF,TGTGCCAGCAGTGAAGTCAACGGGGGACAAGCTTTCTTT
-,TRBV7-2,TRBJ2-2,TRBD2,CASSSGTSGGELFF,TGTGCCAGCAGCTCGGGGACTAGCGGGGGGGAGCTGTTTTTT
-,TRBV19,TRBJ1-2,-,CASIGQAGGYTF,TGTGCCAGTATCGGCCAGGCCGGGGGCTACACCTTC
-,TRBV6-2/TRBV6-3,TRBJ2-1,TRBD2,CASSWTSRRNEQFF,TGTGCCAGCAGTTGGACTAGCCGTCGGAATGAGCAGTTCTTC
-,TRBV19,TRBJ1-2,TRBD1,CASRPTGQGGVRYGYTF,TGTGCCAGTAGGCCCACCGGACAGGGAGGTGTGAGGTATGGCTACACCTTC
-,TRBV5-1,TRBJ1-3,-,CASRDGGSGNTIYF,TGCGCCAGCAGGGATGGGGGGTCTGGAAACACCATATATTTT
many,TRBV7-5,TRBJ1-1,-,CARSFGDLNTEAFF,TGTGCCAGAAGCTTCGGGGACCTTAACACTGAAGCTTTCTTT
once,TRBV4-1,TRBJ2-7,TRBD2,CASSLGLAVSYEQYF,TGCGCCAGCAGCCTGGGGCTAGCGGTTTCCTACGAGCAGTACTTC